The rows below give T cell receptor beta chains drawn from one sample of a study of T cell changes during pregnancy in multiple sclerosis. Assay: immunoSEQ multiplex PCR; the TCRdb copy retains only in-frame clones and omits some. In the table there are over 40,000 clones, about 88% of which are singletons. The starting material was CD4+ T cells from peripheral blood mononuclear cells, obtained in the second trimester of pregnancy. These receptors came from a female donor with multiple sclerosis, enrolled in a pregnancy study. Each CDR3 is given with its conserved first and last residue. The order of the fields is CDR3 DNA, CDR3 protein, V gene, J gene, D gene, clone size. The D gene is left open where the match is weak. The size entry is marked missing in some rows and otherwise reads once, few, many or a size class.

TGCGCCAGACAGGGTTTTAGTAAGGATACGCAGTATTTT,CARQGFSKDTQYF,TRBV10-1,TRBJ2-3,.,.
TGTGCCAGCAGCCAACCGACTAAACCCACAGTTAAAGACTATGGCTACACCTTC,CASSQPTKPTVKDYGYTF,TRBV4-2,TRBJ1-2,.,.
TGTGCCAGCAGTGCTACCGGGACTAGCGGTCGAGGAGAGACCCAGTACTTC,CASSATGTSGRGETQYF,TRBV28,TRBJ2-5,TRBD2,.
TGTGCCAGCACCACAAGGCTAGCGGGACACCATACGCAGTATTTT,CASTTRLAGHHTQYF,TRBV6-5,TRBJ2-3,TRBD2,.
TGTGCCAGCAGCTTCCCCGGGACTGGGGCAGAGACCCAGTACTTC,CASSFPGTGAETQYF,TRBV5-4,TRBJ2-5,.,.
TGTGCCAGTAGTGCAGGGACAAGCTACCCAGAGACCCAGTACTTC,CASSAGTSYPETQYF,TRBV19,TRBJ2-5,.,once
TGCGCCAGCAGCCAAGCCAGCACCGGGGAGCTGTTTTTT,CASSQASTGELFF,TRBV4-1,TRBJ2-2,.,.
TGCGCCAGCAGGGAGCTTGGAAACACCATATATTTT,CASRELGNTIYF,TRBV10-2,TRBJ1-3,.,.
TGTGCCAGCAGCTTAGGTGGCGGGAGCTCCTACGAGCAGTACTTC,CASSLGGGSSYEQYF,TRBV11-3,TRBJ2-7,TRBD2,.
TGTGCCACCCGAAGGGGGGGTGGGTACAATGAGCAGTTCTTC,CATRRGGGYNEQFF,TRBV19,TRBJ2-1,.,.
TGCGCCAGCAGCTTGGTCGCAGATACGCAGTATTTT,CASSLVADTQYF,TRBV5-1,TRBJ2-3,.,.
TGCGCCAGCAGCTTACCAGCGGGAGATTACGAGACCCAGTACTTC,CASSLPAGDYETQYF,TRBV5-1,TRBJ2-5,TRBD2,.
TGTGCCAGCAGTGGGGGTAGCGGGAGCACAGATACGCAGTATTTT,CASSGGSGSTDTQYF,TRBV6-1,TRBJ2-3,TRBD2,once
TGTGCCAGCAGCCAGGGCCTGAATGAAAAACTGTTTTTT,CASSQGLNEKLFF,TRBV28,TRBJ1-4,.,.
TGTGCCATCGCAGACAGGGTGAACGAAAAACTGTTTTTT,CAIADRVNEKLFF,TRBV10-3,TRBJ1-4,TRBD1,.
TGTGCCAGCAGTCAGACTAGCGGGAGAAGGGGTGAGCAGTTCTTC,CASSQTSGRRGEQFF,TRBV28,TRBJ2-1,TRBD2,once
TGTGCCAGTAGTATAGAGGGAGGGATGCCCACAGATACGCAGTATTTT,CASSIEGGMPTDTQYF,TRBV19,TRBJ2-3,TRBD2,.